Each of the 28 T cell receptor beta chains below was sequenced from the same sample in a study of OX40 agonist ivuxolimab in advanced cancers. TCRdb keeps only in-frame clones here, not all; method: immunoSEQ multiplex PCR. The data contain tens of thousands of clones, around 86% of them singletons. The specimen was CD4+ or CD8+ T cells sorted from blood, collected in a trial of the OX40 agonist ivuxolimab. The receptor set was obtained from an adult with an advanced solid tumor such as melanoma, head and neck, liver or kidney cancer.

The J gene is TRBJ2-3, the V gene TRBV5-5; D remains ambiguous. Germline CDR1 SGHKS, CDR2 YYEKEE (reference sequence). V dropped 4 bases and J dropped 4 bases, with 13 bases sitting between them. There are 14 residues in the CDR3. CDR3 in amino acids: CASSPTPGPDTQYF. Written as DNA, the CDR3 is TGTGCCAGCAGCCCAACCCCGGGCCCAGATACGCAGTATTTT.

The CDR3 is CASSTGPGNEQFF. The CDR3 DNA reads TGTGCCAGCAGCACTGGACCCGGAAATGAGCAGTTCTTC. The chain recombines TRBV11-3 with TRBJ2-1; D is unclear. V dropped 5 bases and J dropped 7 bases, with 12 bases sitting between them. CDR3 length: 13 residues. The germline gives CDR1 SGHNT, CDR2 YENEEA.

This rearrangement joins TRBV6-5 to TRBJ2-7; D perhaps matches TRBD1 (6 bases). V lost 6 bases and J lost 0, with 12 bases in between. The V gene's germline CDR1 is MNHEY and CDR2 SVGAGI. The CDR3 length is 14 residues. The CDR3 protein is CASRLTGPSYEQYF. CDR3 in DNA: TGTGCCAGCAGATTAACAGGGCCCTCCTACGAGCAGTACTTC.

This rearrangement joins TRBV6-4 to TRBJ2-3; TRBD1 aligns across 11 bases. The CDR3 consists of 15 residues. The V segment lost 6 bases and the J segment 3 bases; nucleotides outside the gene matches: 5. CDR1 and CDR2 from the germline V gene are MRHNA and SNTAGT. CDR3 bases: TGTGCCAGCAGGGACAGGGGGCATCAAACAGATACGCAGTATTTT. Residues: CASRDRGHQTDTQYF.

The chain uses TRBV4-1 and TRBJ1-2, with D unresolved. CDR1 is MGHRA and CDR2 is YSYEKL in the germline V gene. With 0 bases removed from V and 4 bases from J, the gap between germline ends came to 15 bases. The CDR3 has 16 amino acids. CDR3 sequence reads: CASSQDNGQAGYGYTF. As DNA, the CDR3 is TGCGCCAGCAGCCAAGATAACGGTCAGGCCGGCTATGGCTACACCTTC.

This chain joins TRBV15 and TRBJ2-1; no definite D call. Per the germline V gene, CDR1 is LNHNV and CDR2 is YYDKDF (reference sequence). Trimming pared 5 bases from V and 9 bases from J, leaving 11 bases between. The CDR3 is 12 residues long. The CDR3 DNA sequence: TGTGCCACCAGCTCCCGGCAACGTGAGCAGTTCTTC. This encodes CATSSRQREQFF.

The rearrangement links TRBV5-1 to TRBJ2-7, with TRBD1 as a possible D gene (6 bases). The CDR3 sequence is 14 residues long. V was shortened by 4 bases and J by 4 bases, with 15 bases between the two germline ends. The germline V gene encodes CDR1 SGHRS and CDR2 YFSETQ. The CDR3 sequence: CASSPILDSYEQYF. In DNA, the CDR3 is TGCGCCAGCAGCCCGATATTGGACAGTTACGAGCAGTACTTC. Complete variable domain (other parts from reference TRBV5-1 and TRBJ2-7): KAGVTQTPRYLIKTRGQQVTLSCSPISGHRSVSWYQQTPGQGLQFLFEYFSETQRNKGNFPGRFSGRQFSNSRSEMNVSTLELGDSALYLCASSPILDSYEQYFGPGTRLTVT.

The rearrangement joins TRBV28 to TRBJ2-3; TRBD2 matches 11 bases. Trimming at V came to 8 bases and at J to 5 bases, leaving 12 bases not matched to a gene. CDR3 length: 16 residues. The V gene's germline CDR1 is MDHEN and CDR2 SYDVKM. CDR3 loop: CASPPSGLADEDTQYF. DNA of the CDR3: TGTGCCAGCCCTCCCTCGGGACTAGCGGACGAAGATACGCAGTATTTT.

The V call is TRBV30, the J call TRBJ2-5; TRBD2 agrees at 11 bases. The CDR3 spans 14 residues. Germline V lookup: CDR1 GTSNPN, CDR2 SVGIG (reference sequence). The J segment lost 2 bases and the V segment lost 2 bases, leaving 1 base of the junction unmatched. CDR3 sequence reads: CAWSRTSGQETQYF. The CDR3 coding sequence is TGTGCCTGGAGTCGGACTAGCGGGCAAGAGACCCAGTACTTC.

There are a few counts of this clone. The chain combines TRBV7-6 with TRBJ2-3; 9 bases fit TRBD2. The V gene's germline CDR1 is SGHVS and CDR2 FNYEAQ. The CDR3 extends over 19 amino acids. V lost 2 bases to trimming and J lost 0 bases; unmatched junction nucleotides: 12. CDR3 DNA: TGTGCCAGCAGCTTAAGAGGCGGCGCTAGCGGGGCTAGCACAGATACGCAGTATTTT. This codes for CASSLRGGASGASTDTQYF.

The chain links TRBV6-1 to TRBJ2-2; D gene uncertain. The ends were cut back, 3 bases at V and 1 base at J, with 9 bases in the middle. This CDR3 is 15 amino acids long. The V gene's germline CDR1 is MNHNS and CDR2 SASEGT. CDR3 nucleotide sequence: TGTGCCAGCAGTGAGCCTGGGATGAACACCGGGGAGCTGTTTTTT. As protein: CASSEPGMNTGELFF.

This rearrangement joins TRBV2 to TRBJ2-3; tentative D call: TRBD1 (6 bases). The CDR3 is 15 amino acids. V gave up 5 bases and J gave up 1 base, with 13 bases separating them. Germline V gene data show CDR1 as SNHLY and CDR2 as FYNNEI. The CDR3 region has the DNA TGTGCCAGCAGTAAACTAAGACAGGGCACAGATACGCAGTATTTT. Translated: CASSKLRQGTDTQYF. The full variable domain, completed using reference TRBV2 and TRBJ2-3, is EPEVTQTPSHQVTQMGQEVILRCVPISNHLYFYWYRQILGQKVEFLVSFYNNEISEKSEIFDDQFSVERPDGSNFTLKIRSTKLEDSAMYFCASSKLRQGTDTQYFGPGTRLTVL.

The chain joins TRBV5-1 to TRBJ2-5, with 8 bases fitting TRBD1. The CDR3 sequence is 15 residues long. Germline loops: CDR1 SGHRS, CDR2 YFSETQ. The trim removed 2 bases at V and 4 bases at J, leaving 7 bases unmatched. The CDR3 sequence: CASSFMGQDLETQYF. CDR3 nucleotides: TGCGCCAGCAGCTTCATGGGACAGGATTTAGAGACCCAGTACTTC.

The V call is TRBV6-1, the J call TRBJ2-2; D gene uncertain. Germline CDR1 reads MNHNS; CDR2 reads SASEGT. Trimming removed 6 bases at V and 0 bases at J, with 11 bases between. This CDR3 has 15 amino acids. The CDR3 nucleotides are TGTGCCAGCAGACGAACTTCCGCGAACACCGGGGAGCTGTTTTTT. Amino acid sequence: CASRRTSANTGELFF.

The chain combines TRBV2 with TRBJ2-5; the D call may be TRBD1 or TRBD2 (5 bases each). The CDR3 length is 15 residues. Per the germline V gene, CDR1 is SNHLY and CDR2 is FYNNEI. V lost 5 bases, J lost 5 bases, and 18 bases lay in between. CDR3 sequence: CASSLTVDPGETQYF. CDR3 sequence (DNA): TGTGCCAGCAGTTTGACAGTCGACCCGGGGGAGACCCAGTACTTC.

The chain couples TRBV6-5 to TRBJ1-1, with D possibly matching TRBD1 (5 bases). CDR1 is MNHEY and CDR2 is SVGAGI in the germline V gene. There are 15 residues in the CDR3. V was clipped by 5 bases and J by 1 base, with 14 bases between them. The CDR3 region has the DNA TGTGCCAGCAGTCCCCAGGGATTTGGGAACACTGAAGCTTTCTTT. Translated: CASSPQGFGNTEAFF.

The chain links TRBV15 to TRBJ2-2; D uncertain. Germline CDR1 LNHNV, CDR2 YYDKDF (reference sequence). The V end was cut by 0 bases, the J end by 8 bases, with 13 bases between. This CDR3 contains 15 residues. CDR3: CATSRDTQLSGELFF. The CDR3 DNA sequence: TGTGCCACCAGCAGAGACACCCAGCTATCGGGGGAGCTGTTTTTT.

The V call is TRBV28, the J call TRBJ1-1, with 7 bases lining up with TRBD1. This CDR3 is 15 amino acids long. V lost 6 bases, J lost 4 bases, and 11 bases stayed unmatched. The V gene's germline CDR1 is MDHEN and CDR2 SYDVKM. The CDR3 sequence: CASSQIGQVGTEAFF. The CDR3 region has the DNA TGTGCCAGCAGCCAAATCGGACAGGTCGGCACTGAAGCTTTCTTT.

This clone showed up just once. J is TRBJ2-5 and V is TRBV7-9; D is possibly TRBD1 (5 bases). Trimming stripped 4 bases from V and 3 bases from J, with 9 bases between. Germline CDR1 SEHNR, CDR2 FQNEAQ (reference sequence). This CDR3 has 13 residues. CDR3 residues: CASSSFREETQYF. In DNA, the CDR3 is TGTGCCAGCAGCTCGTTCAGGGAAGAGACCCAGTACTTC.

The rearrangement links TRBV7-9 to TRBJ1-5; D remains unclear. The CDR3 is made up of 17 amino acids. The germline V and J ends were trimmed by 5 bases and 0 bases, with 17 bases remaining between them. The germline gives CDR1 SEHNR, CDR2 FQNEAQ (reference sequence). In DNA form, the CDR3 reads TGTGCCAGCAGCAAAGGCGAACACACGGATAGCAATCAGCCCCAGCATTTT. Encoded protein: CASSKGEHTDSNQPQHF.

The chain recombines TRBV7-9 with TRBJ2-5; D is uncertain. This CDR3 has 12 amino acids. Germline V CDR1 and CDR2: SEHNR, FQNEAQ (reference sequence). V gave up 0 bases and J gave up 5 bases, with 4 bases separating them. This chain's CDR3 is CASSLALETQYF. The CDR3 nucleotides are TGTGCCAGCAGCTTAGCGCTGGAGACCCAGTACTTC.

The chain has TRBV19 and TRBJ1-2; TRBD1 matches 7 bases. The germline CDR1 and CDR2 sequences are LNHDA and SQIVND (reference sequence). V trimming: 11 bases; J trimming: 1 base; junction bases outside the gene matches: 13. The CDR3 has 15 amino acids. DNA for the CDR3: TGTGCCGTAGGGGAAGGGGGCCATATTAACTATGGCTACACCTTC. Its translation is CAVGEGGHINYGYTF.

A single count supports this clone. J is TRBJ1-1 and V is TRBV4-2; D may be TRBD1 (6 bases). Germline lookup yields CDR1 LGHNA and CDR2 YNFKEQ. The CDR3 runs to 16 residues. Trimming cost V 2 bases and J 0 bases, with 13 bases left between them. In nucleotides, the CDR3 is TGTGCCAGCAGCCAACGGCAGGGGTCTTTGAACACTGAAGCTTTCTTT. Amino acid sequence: CASSQRQGSLNTEAFF.

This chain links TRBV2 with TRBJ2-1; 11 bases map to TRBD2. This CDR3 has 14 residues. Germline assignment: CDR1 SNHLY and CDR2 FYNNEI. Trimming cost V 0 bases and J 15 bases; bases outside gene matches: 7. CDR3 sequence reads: CASSEASGRAVPFF. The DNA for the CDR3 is TGTGCCAGCAGTGAAGCTAGCGGGAGGGCCGTACCGTTCTTC.

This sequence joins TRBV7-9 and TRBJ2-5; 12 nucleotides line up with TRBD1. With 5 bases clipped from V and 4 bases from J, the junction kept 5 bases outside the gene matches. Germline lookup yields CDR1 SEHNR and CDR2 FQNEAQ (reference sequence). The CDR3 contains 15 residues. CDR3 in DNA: TGTGCCAGCAGCGGAGGGACAGGGGGCTCAGAGACCCAGTACTTC. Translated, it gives CASSGGTGGSETQYF.

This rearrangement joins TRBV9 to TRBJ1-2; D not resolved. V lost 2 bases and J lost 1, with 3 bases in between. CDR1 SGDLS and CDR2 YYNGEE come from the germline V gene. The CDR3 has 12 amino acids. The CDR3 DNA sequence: TGTGCCAGCAGCGTCGATAACTATGGCTACACCTTC. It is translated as CASSVDNYGYTF.

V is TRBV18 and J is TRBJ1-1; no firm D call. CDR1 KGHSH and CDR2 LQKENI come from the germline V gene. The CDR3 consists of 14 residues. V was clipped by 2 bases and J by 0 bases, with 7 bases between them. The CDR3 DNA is TGTGCCAGCTCACCAATAGAGATGAACACTGAAGCTTTCTTT. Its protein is CASSPIEMNTEAFF.

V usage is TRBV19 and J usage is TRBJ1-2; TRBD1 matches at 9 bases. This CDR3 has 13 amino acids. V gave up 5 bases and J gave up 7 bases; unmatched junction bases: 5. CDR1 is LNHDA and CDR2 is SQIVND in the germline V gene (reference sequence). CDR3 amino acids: CASSPGTGSGYTF. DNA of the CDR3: TGTGCCAGTAGTCCAGGGACAGGGTCTGGCTACACCTTC.